The sequence of this TCR beta chain was determined in a study of persistence of HIV-infected CD4 T cells. The CDR3 runs to 13 residues. Trimming shortened V by 5 bases and J by 0 bases, and 7 bases separated the two germline ends. Germline CDR1 reads SQVTM; CDR2 reads ANQGSEA. The immunoSEQ assay was version 4, run in survey mode. Some clones are missing from TCRdb's copy, which holds only in-frame ones; the method was immunoSEQ multiplex PCR. The sample has about 37,000 clones, roughly 90% seen once. Cells were stimulated nonspecifically with anti-CD3/anti-CD28 magnetic beads. Sorting of responding CD4+ T cells relied on upregulated CD40 ligand together with CD69. Points from the study as a whole: Rare CMV-responding cells carrying HIV-1 proviruses were not analyzed separately for TCR.

About this clone itself: What it binds is unknown.

The rearrangement joins TRBV29-1 to TRBJ1-4; D is uncertain. The receptor's source is an adult man with HIV who was CMV-seropositive. Sequenced material: CD4+ T cells sorted from PBMCs after 18-hour stimulation, taken from a patient who received antiretroviral therapy. The CDR3, as DNA: TGCAGCGTTCAAAGCTCAACTAATGAAAAACTGTTTTTT. Translating gives CSVQSSTNEKLFF.